This entry lists 15 T cell receptor beta chains sequenced from one sample in a study of siplizumab effects on memory and regulatory T cells. Some clones are missing from TCRdb's copy, which holds only in-frame ones; the method was immunoSEQ multiplex PCR. In the table there are some 100,000 clones, around nine tenths of which are singletons. Sequencing was performed on non-Treg CD4+ T cells sorted from blood. The receptors shown here come from a human donor in good health.

The gene calls are TRBV6-6 and TRBJ2-3; TRBD2 matches at 12 bases. This CDR3 is 16 amino acids long. The V gene's germline CDR1 is MNHNY and CDR2 SVGAGI (reference sequence). J lost 4 bases, V lost 7 bases, and 9 bases had no gene match. CDR3 in amino acids: CASMGGRLAGADTQYF. In nucleotides, the CDR3 is TGTGCCAGCATGGGGGGGAGACTAGCGGGAGCAGATACGCAGTATTTT.

V usage is TRBV19 and J usage is TRBJ2-7; 9 bases are shared with TRBD1. With V trimmed by 3 bases and J by 3 bases, 9 bases remained unmatched. CDR3 length equals 16 residues. CDR1 LNHDA and CDR2 SQIVND come from the germline V gene (reference sequence). This CDR3 reads CASSILTGGSLYEQYF. CDR3 nucleotides: TGTGCCAGTAGTATCCTAACAGGGGGCAGCCTCTACGAGCAGTACTTC.

This clone appeared a single time. This chain connects TRBV5-1 to TRBJ2-1; 7 positions match TRBD2. The CDR3 contains 16 residues. Looked up from germline, CDR1 is SGHRS and CDR2 is YFSETQ. V trimming: 3 bases; J trimming: 0 bases; junction bases outside the gene matches: 6. This chain's CDR3 is CASSSSSGYSYNEQFF. CDR3 in DNA: TGCGCCAGCAGCTCCTCTAGCGGTTACTCCTACAATGAGCAGTTCTTC.

The chain uses TRBV19 and TRBJ1-1; the D gene is possibly TRBD1 (5 bases). V was cut by 0 bases and J by 0 bases, with 11 bases left in between. This CDR3 contains 16 residues. Looked up from germline, CDR1 is LNHDA and CDR2 is SQIVND (reference sequence). CDR3: CASSIDDTGLNTEAFF. CDR3 bases: TGTGCCAGTAGTATAGATGATACAGGATTGAACACTGAAGCTTTCTTT.

The chain recombines TRBV11-3 with TRBJ2-1; D unclear. The CDR3 is made up of 13 amino acids. V lost 10 bases, J lost 9 bases, and 19 bases lay in between. The germline CDR1 and CDR2 sequences are SGHNT and YENEEA. The CDR3 loop is CATSERALGEQFF. The CDR3 bases are TGTGCCACCTCGGAACGGGCTCTTGGTGAGCAGTTCTTC.

The chain uses TRBV4-3 and TRBJ2-1; 11 bases fit TRBD2. V dropped 0 bases and J dropped 3; count of bases not matched to a gene: 13. This CDR3 contains 20 residues. Looked up from germline, CDR1 is LGHNA and CDR2 is YSLEER. The CDR3 protein is CASSQEDTATSGSRYNEQFF. Written as DNA, the CDR3 is TGCGCCAGCAGCCAAGAGGACACTGCTACTAGCGGGAGCCGCTACAATGAGCAGTTCTTC.

This rearrangement joins TRBV30 to TRBJ2-7, with D perhaps TRBD1 or TRBD2 (6 bases each). V lost 2 bases to trimming and J lost 0 bases, with 11 bases between them. The CDR3 is 14 residues long. Looked up from germline, CDR1 is GTSNPN and CDR2 is SVGIG (reference sequence). CDR3 region: CAWSLGGSSYEQYF. The CDR3 nucleotides read TGTGCCTGGAGTCTAGGGGGGAGCTCCTACGAGCAGTACTTC.

J is TRBJ2-3 and V is TRBV6-6, with a tentative D call TRBD2 (5 bases). The V end lost 6 bases, the J end lost 4 bases, and 14 bases lay between the germline ends. Germline assignment: CDR1 MNHNY and CDR2 SVGAGI (reference sequence). This CDR3 comprises 14 residues. CDR3 loop: CASSPISSSDTQYF. As DNA, the CDR3 is TGTGCCAGCAGCCCAATTTCTAGCTCAGATACGCAGTATTTT.

The genes are TRBV7-9 and TRBJ2-3, with a weak D call TRBD2 (6 bases). Trimming took off 1 base at V and 2 bases at J, with 7 bases between the two ends. The germline V gene encodes CDR1 SEHNR and CDR2 FQNEAQ (reference sequence). This CDR3 contains 14 residues. The DNA for the CDR3 is TGTGCCAGCAGCTTAGGGACTATCACAGATACGCAGTATTTT. Translation: CASSLGTITDTQYF.

The chain employs TRBV27 and TRBJ1-2; 9 bases map to TRBD1. The ends lost 4 bases at V and 6 bases at J; junction bases unmatched: 6. CDR1 is MNHEY, CDR2 SMNVEV, per germline (reference sequence). CDR3 length: 14 amino acids. The CDR3 here is CASSSWGQGDGYTF. The CDR3 coding sequence is TGTGCCAGCAGTTCATGGGGACAGGGTGATGGCTACACCTTC.

The genes are TRBV7-2 and TRBJ1-1, with D perhaps matching TRBD1 (5 bases). The CDR3 spans 15 residues. V lost 3 bases, J lost 7 bases, and 18 bases lay in between. Germline V gives CDR1 SGHTA, CDR2 FQGNSA. The CDR3 region is CASSFGVGPRGEAFF. DNA of the CDR3: TGTGCCAGCAGCTTCGGAGTGGGGCCGCGCGGTGAAGCTTTCTTT.

The gene calls are TRBV6-5 and TRBJ1-1, with D possibly TRBD1 on 5 matching bases. Germline V gene sequence: CDR1 MNHEY, CDR2 SVGAGI. With 8 bases removed from V and 1 base from J, the gap between germline ends came to 11 bases. CDR3 length equals 13 residues. The CDR3 DNA reads as TGTGCCAGCTGGAGACAGCCGAACACTGAAGCTTTCTTT. Its protein is CASWRQPNTEAFF.

This chain connects TRBV18 to TRBJ2-5, with D unclear. Per the germline V gene, CDR1 is KGHSH and CDR2 is LQKENI. With 5 bases removed from V and 2 bases from J, the gap between germline ends came to 9 bases. This CDR3 has 13 residues. CDR3 sequence reads: CASSLTAQETQYF. CDR3 coding DNA: TGTGCCAGCTCATTGACTGCACAAGAGACCCAGTACTTC.

The chain carries TRBV5-4 and TRBJ2-5; TRBD2 is a possible D gene (5 bases). V lost 4 bases and J 4 bases, leaving 20 bases between the germline ends. The germline gives CDR1 SGHNT, CDR2 YYREEE (reference sequence). The CDR3 spans 16 residues. The CDR3 is CASSPDRRAVLETQYF. The CDR3 region has the DNA TGTGCCAGCAGCCCCGATCGGCGGGCGGTCCTAGAGACCCAGTACTTC.

This sequence joins TRBV15 and TRBJ2-3, with D possibly being TRBD2 (6 bases). Germline values: CDR1 LNHNV, CDR2 YYDKDF (reference sequence). V lost 2 bases and J 5 bases, leaving 17 bases between the germline ends. This CDR3 spans 16 amino acids. This CDR3 reads CATSRSRTVGGDTQYF. CDR3 DNA: TGTGCCACCAGCAGAAGCCGGACCGTCGGGGGAGATACGCAGTATTTT.